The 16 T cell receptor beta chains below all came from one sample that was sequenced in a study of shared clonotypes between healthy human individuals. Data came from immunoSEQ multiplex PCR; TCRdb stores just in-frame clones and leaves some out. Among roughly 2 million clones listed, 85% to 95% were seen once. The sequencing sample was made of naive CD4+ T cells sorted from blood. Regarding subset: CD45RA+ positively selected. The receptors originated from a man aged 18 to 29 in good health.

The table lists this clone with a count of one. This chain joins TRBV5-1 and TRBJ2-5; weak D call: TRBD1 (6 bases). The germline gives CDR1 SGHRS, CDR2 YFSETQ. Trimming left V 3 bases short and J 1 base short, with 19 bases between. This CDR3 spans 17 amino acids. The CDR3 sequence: CASSSVSLQGGQETQYF. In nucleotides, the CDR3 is TGCGCCAGCAGCTCGGTGTCTTTACAGGGCGGCCAAGAGACCCAGTACTTC.

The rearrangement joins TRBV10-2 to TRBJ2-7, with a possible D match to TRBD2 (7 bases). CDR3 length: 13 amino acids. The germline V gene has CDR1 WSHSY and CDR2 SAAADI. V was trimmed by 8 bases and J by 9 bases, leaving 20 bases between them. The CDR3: CASQTGGSLAQYF. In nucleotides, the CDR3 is TGCGCCAGCCAGACAGGCGGGAGCCTCGCGCAGTACTTC.

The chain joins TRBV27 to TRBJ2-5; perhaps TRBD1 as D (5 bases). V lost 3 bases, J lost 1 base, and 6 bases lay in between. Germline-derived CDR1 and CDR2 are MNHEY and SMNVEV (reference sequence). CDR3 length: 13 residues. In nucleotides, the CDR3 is TGTGCCAGCAGTTTTGGGGCCCAAGAGACCCAGTACTTC. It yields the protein CASSFGAQETQYF.

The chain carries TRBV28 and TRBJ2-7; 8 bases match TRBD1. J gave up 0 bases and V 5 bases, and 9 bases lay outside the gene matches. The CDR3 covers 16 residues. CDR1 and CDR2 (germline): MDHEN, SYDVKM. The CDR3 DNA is TGTGCCAGCAGTACCCCGACAGGGGACAGCTCCTACGAGCAGTACTTC. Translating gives CASSTPTGDSSYEQYF.

CDR3 nucleotides: TGCGCCAGCAGCACCGGACTAGCGGGAGGGCGGGATACGCAGTATTTT. The encoded protein is CASSTGLAGGRDTQYF. The V call is TRBV5-1, the J call TRBJ2-3; 15 bases match TRBD2. V was pared by 4 bases and J by 6 bases, with 6 bases of the junction left unmatched. The CDR3 has 16 amino acids. CDR1 SGHRS and CDR2 YFSETQ come from the germline V gene.

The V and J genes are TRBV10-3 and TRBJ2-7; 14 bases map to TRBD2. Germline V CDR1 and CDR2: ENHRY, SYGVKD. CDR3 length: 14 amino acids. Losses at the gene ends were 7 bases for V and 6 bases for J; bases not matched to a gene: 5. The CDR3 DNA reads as TGTGCCATCACCCTCGGACTAGCGGGAGGCGAGCAGTACTTC. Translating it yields CAITLGLAGGEQYF.

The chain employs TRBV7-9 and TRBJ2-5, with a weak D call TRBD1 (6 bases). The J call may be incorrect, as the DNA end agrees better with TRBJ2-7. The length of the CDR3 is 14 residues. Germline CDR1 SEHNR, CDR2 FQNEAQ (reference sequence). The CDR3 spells CASSRGSGDYEQYF. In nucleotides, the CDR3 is TGTGCCAGCAGCCGCGGGTCAGGGGATTACGAGCAGTACTTC.

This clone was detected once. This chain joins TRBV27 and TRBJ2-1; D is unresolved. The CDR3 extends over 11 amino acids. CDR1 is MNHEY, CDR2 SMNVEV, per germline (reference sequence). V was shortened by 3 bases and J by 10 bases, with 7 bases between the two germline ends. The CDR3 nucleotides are TGTGCCAGCAGTTTTCCCCAGGAGCAGTTCTTC. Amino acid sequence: CASSFPQEQFF.

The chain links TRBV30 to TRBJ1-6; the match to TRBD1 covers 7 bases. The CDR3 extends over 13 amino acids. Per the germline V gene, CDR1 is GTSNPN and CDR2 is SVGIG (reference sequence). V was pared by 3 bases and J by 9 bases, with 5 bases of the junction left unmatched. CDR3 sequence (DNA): TGTGCCTGGAGCACAGGGGTAGTTTCACCCCTCCACTTT. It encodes CAWSTGVVSPLHF. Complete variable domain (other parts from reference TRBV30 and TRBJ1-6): SQTIHQWPATLVQPVGSPLSLECTVEGTSNPNLYWYRQAAGRGLQLLFYSVGIGQISSEVPQNLSASRPQDRQFILSSKKLLLSDSGFYLCAWSTGVVSPLHFGNGTRLTVT.

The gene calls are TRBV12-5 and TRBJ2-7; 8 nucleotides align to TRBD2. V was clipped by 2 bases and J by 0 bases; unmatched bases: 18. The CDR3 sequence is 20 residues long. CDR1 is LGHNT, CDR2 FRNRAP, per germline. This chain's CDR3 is CASGLPPGTRDGVSSYEQYF. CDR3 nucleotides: TGTGCTAGTGGTTTGCCACCCGGGACTAGAGACGGGGTTAGCTCCTACGAGCAGTACTTC. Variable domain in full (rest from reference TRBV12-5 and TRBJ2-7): DARVTQTPRHKVTEMGQEVTMRCQPILGHNTVFWYRQTMMQGLELLAYFRNRAPLDDSGMPKDRFSAEMPDATLATLKIQPSEPRDSAVYFCASGLPPGTRDGVSSYEQYFGPGTRLTVT.

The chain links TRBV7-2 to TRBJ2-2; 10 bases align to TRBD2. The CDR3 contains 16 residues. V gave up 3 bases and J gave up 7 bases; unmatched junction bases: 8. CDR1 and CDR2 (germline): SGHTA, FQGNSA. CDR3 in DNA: TGTGCCAGCAGCTTCATAGCGGGAGGTCTGGGCGGGGAGCTGTTTTTT. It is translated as CASSFIAGGLGGELFF.

CDR3 loop: CASSIGGLGTDTQYF. The CDR3 nucleotides are TGTGCCAGTAGTATTGGCGGGTTGGGGACAGATACGCAGTATTTT. The chain employs TRBV19 and TRBJ2-3; D may be TRBD2 (5 bases). The CDR3 runs to 15 residues. V was cut by 3 bases and J by 3 bases, with 13 bases left in between. The germline gives CDR1 LNHDA, CDR2 SQIVND (reference sequence).

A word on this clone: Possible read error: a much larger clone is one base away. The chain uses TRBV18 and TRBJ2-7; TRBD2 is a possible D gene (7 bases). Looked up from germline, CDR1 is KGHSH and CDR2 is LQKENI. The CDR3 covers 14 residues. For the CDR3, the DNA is TGTGCCGGCTCTCCCCCCGGGGGGCTCTACGAGCAGTACTTC. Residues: CAGSPPGGLYEQYF.

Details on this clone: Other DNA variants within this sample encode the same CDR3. CDR3 region: CAWSPGGNTIYF. DNA for the CDR3: TGTGCCTGGAGTCCTGGGGGAAACACCATATATTTT. The genes are TRBV30 and TRBJ1-3; D is uncertain. The CDR3 has 12 amino acids. CDR1 is GTSNPN, CDR2 SVGIG, per germline (reference sequence). Trimming pared 2 bases from V and 4 bases from J, leaving 6 bases between. The full variable domain, rest sourced from reference TRBV30 and TRBJ1-3, is SQTIHQWPATLVQPVGSPLSLECTVEGTSNPNLYWYRQAAGRGLQLLFYSVGIGQISSEVPQNLSASRPQDRQFILSSKKLLLSDSGFYLCAWSPGGNTIYFGEGSWLTVV.

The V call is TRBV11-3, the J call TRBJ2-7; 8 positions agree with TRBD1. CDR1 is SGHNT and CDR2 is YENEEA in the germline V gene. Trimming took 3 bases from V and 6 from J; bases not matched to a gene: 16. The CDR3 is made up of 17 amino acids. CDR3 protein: CASSFDVPGQVPSEQYF. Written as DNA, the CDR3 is TGTGCCAGCAGCTTCGATGTACCGGGACAGGTCCCCTCCGAGCAGTACTTC.

CDR3 DNA: TGTGCCAGCAGTAATTGGGGGCCTGGGGCCAACGTCCTGACTTTC. This translates into CASSNWGPGANVLTF. The V gene is TRBV6-1, the J gene TRBJ2-6; maybe TRBD1 (6 bases). CDR1 and CDR2 (germline): MNHNS, SASEGT. V lost 5 bases and J 2 bases, leaving 10 bases between the germline ends. The CDR3 length is 15 residues.